These T cell receptor beta chains were read from a single sample in a study of blood T cells in healthy people across ages. TCRdb redid the calling of the 5' RACE reads with MiXCR, one entry per CDR3 protein. The sample includes hundreds of thousands of distinct CDR3 sequences, over 20% of them seen just once. Sequencing input: blood. These receptor sequences come from a man between 65 and 85 years old in good health. CDR3s include the opening cysteine and the closing phenylalanine or tryptophan. A D gene is named only where the DNA matches it firmly. The size field is filled for only some rows; it gives once, few, many or a size class.

abundance: NA; j_gene: TRBJ1-1; d_gene: TRBD1; v_gene: TRBV11-2; CDR3aa: CASSMNPGTENEAFF; CDR3nt: TGTGCCAGCAGCATGAACCCCGGGACAGAAAATGAAGCTTTCTTT
abundance: NA; j_gene: TRBJ1-4; d_gene: NA; v_gene: TRBV20-1; CDR3aa: CSAGSSTNEKLFF; CDR3nt: TGCAGTGCTGGTTCATCAACTAATGAAAAACTGTTTTTT
abundance: NA; j_gene: TRBJ2-7; d_gene: NA; v_gene: TRBV25-1; CDR3aa: CASRGSSYEQYF; CDR3nt: TGTGCCAGCAGAGGTTCTTCCTACGAGCAGTACTTC
abundance: NA; j_gene: TRBJ2-3; d_gene: TRBD1; v_gene: TRBV5-1; CDR3aa: CASSATGQGFGTQYF; CDR3nt: TGCGCCAGCAGCGCTACGGGACAGGGGTTCGGTACGCAGTATTTT
abundance: NA; j_gene: TRBJ2-5; d_gene: TRBD2; v_gene: TRBV7-6; CDR3aa: CASNERGLQETQYF; CDR3nt: TGTGCCAGCAACGAGCGGGGCCTCCAAGAGACCCAGTACTTC
abundance: few; j_gene: TRBJ2-7; d_gene: TRBD1; v_gene: TRBV5-5; CDR3aa: CASSLGRGLDEQYF; CDR3nt: TGTGCCAGCAGCTTGGGAAGGGGGCTCGACGAGCAGTACTTC
abundance: few; j_gene: TRBJ1-3; d_gene: NA; v_gene: TRBV15; CDR3aa: CATSRAGNTIYF; CDR3nt: TGTGCCACCAGCAGAGCGGGAAACACCATATATTTT
abundance: NA; j_gene: TRBJ2-1; d_gene: NA; v_gene: TRBV20-1; CDR3aa: CSAPDWDEQFF; CDR3nt: TGCAGTGCCCCGGATTGGGATGAGCAGTTCTTC
abundance: NA; j_gene: TRBJ1-3; d_gene: NA; v_gene: TRBV20-1; CDR3aa: CSASAGSGNTIYF; CDR3nt: TGCAGTGCCTCTGCGGGGTCTGGAAACACCATATATTTT
abundance: NA; j_gene: TRBJ2-2; d_gene: NA; v_gene: TRBV10-3; CDR3aa: CAISESRSLGTGELFF; CDR3nt: TGTGCCATCAGTGAGTCTCGGAGCCTGGGCACCGGGGAGCTGTTTTTT
abundance: NA; j_gene: TRBJ2-1; d_gene: TRBD2; v_gene: TRBV3-1; CDR3aa: CASSQATSGIGNEQFF; CDR3nt: TGTGCCAGCAGCCAAGCGACTAGCGGGATTGGGAATGAGCAGTTCTTC
abundance: NA; j_gene: TRBJ1-2; d_gene: NA; v_gene: TRBV6-2/TRBV6-3; CDR3aa: CASGLGGFFDGYTF; CDR3nt: TGTGCCAGCGGTTTGGGGGGCTTCTTTGACGGCTACACCTTC
abundance: NA; j_gene: TRBJ2-5; d_gene: TRBD1; v_gene: TRBV6-1; CDR3aa: CASSSFPRTGGGTQYF; CDR3nt: TGTGCCAGCAGTTCATTCCCTAGGACAGGGGGTGGGACCCAGTACTTC
abundance: many; j_gene: TRBJ2-1; d_gene: NA; v_gene: TRBV11-3; CDR3aa: CASSLGGDEQFF; CDR3nt: TGTGCCAGCAGCTTAGGTGGGGATGAGCAGTTCTTC
abundance: few; j_gene: TRBJ2-5; d_gene: NA; v_gene: TRBV10-3; CDR3aa: CAIRGVETQYF; CDR3nt: TGTGCCATCAGGGGTGTGGAGACCCAGTACTTC
abundance: NA; j_gene: TRBJ2-1; d_gene: TRBD2; v_gene: TRBV5-1; CDR3aa: CASSLVLAGASEQFF; CDR3nt: TGCGCCAGCAGCTTGGTTCTAGCGGGGGCAAGTGAGCAGTTCTTC
abundance: NA; j_gene: TRBJ2-7; d_gene: NA; v_gene: TRBV7-9; CDR3aa: CASSLSWEQYF; CDR3nt: TGTGCCAGCAGCCTGTCGTGGGAGCAGTACTTC
abundance: few; j_gene: TRBJ2-7; d_gene: TRBD2; v_gene: TRBV7-2; CDR3aa: CASSLRSSGRTYEQYF; CDR3nt: TGTGCCAGCAGCTTACGCTCGAGCGGGAGGACCTACGAGCAGTACTTC
abundance: NA; j_gene: TRBJ2-1; d_gene: TRBD2; v_gene: TRBV30; CDR3aa: CAWSPPGIAGWNEQFF; CDR3nt: TGTGCCTGGAGTCCCCCGGGGATAGCGGGGTGGAATGAGCAGTTCTTC
abundance: NA; j_gene: TRBJ2-3; d_gene: TRBD2; v_gene: TRBV7-7; CDR3aa: CASSPGTSAKTDTQYF; CDR3nt: TGTGCCAGCAGCCCCGGGACTAGCGCAAAGACAGATACGCAGTATTTT
abundance: NA; j_gene: TRBJ2-7; d_gene: NA; v_gene: TRBV27; CDR3aa: CASSLSGQTYEQYF; CDR3nt: TGTGCCAGCAGTTTATCGGGACAAACCTACGAGCAGTACTTC
abundance: NA; j_gene: TRBJ2-3; d_gene: NA; v_gene: TRBV5-1; CDR3aa: CASSFGPRSTDTQYF; CDR3nt: TGCGCCAGCAGCTTTGGCCCTCGGAGCACAGATACGCAGTATTTT
abundance: few; j_gene: TRBJ2-1; d_gene: NA; v_gene: TRBV19; CDR3aa: CASSINTYNEQFF; CDR3nt: TGTGCCAGTAGTATAAACACCTACAATGAGCAGTTCTTC
abundance: few; j_gene: TRBJ2-3; d_gene: TRBD2; v_gene: TRBV12-3/TRBV12-4; CDR3aa: CASSFGGGGGITDTQYF; CDR3nt: TGTGCCAGCAGTTTCGGGGGGGGTGGGGGTATTACAGATACGCAGTATTTT
abundance: few; j_gene: TRBJ2-5; d_gene: NA; v_gene: TRBV10-3; CDR3aa: CAISVLPADKKETQYF; CDR3nt: TGTGCCATCAGTGTGTTGCCAGCAGATAAGAAAGAGACCCAGTACTTC
abundance: NA; j_gene: TRBJ1-2; d_gene: TRBD1; v_gene: TRBV12-3/TRBV12-4; CDR3aa: CASNRDRVLPHF; CDR3nt: TGTGCCAGCAATCGGGACAGGGTCCTCCCTCACTTC
abundance: few; j_gene: TRBJ2-7; d_gene: TRBD2; v_gene: TRBV6-5; CDR3aa: CASSYPGTSGSPGEQYF; CDR3nt: TGTGCCAGCAGTTACCCTGGGACTAGCGGGAGTCCTGGCGAGCAGTACTTC
abundance: NA; j_gene: TRBJ2-7; d_gene: TRBD1; v_gene: TRBV10-1; CDR3aa: CASSESPGGVDEQYF; CDR3nt: TGCGCCAGCAGTGAGAGTCCAGGGGGTGTGGATGAGCAGTACTTC
abundance: few; j_gene: TRBJ2-7; d_gene: TRBD1; v_gene: TRBV20-1; CDR3aa: CSGEGQAYEQYF; CDR3nt: TGCAGTGGTGAAGGACAGGCCTACGAGCAGTACTTC
abundance: many; j_gene: TRBJ1-6; d_gene: NA; v_gene: TRBV7-9; CDR3aa: CASSPEGSYNSPLHF; CDR3nt: TGTGCCAGCAGCCCCGAGGGCTCCTATAATTCACCCCTCCACTTT
abundance: once; j_gene: TRBJ2-7; d_gene: NA; v_gene: TRBV6-5; CDR3aa: CASSYRDEGVYEQYF; CDR3nt: TGTGCCAGCAGTTATAGGGACGAGGGGGTTTACGAGCAGTACTTC
abundance: NA; j_gene: TRBJ2-7; d_gene: TRBD1; v_gene: TRBV27; CDR3aa: CASSLGTGPPYEQYF; CDR3nt: TGTGCCAGCAGTTTGGGGACAGGGCCTCCCTACGAGCAGTACTTC
abundance: few; j_gene: TRBJ2-3; d_gene: NA; v_gene: TRBV6-5; CDR3aa: CASSSRQFTDTQYF; CDR3nt: TGTGCCAGCAGTTCTCGACAGTTCACAGATACGCAGTATTTT
abundance: few; j_gene: TRBJ1-4; d_gene: NA; v_gene: TRBV7-8; CDR3aa: CASSLQGRAATNEKLFF; CDR3nt: TGTGCCAGCAGCTTACAGGGCAGGGCTGCAACTAATGAAAAACTGTTTTTT
abundance: few; j_gene: TRBJ2-3; d_gene: NA; v_gene: TRBV11-2; CDR3aa: CASMGRGTLLSGDTQYF; CDR3nt: TGTGCCAGCATGGGACGGGGGACCCTCCTGTCGGGAGATACGCAGTATTTT
abundance: few; j_gene: TRBJ2-3; d_gene: TRBD2; v_gene: TRBV5-1; CDR3aa: CASSLAGLDMDTQYF; CDR3nt: TGCGCCAGCAGCTTGGCCGGACTAGATATGGATACGCAGTATTTT
abundance: NA; j_gene: TRBJ1-1; d_gene: NA; v_gene: TRBV18; CDR3aa: CASSPQNVKNTEAFF; CDR3nt: TGTGCCAGCTCACCACAAAATGTGAAGAACACTGAAGCTTTCTTT
abundance: few; j_gene: TRBJ2-7; d_gene: TRBD2; v_gene: TRBV12-3/TRBV12-4; CDR3aa: CASRDTSGAPYEQYF; CDR3nt: TGTGCCAGCAGGGATACTAGCGGGGCCCCCTACGAGCAGTACTTC
abundance: NA; j_gene: TRBJ2-4; d_gene: TRBD2; v_gene: TRBV11-1; CDR3aa: CASSKLAGVDKNIQYF; CDR3nt: TGTGCCAGCAGCAAGCTAGCGGGAGTCGACAAAAACATTCAGTACTTC
abundance: few; j_gene: TRBJ2-7; d_gene: NA; v_gene: TRBV7-8; CDR3aa: CASSLSTARGSYEQYF; CDR3nt: TGTGCCAGCAGCTTATCGACGGCCCGGGGTTCTTACGAGCAGTACTTC
abundance: NA; j_gene: TRBJ2-7; d_gene: NA; v_gene: TRBV27; CDR3aa: CASSFQSRYEQYF; CDR3nt: TGTGCCAGCAGTTTCCAGAGCCGCTACGAGCAGTACTTC